This is a list of T cell receptor beta chains from one sample in a study of Ad26.COV2.S vaccination and SARS-CoV-2 variants. Measured with immunoSEQ multiplex PCR; TCRdb has only the in-frame clones, and not every one. The sample consists of fewer than 500,000 clones, 75% to 90% of them appearing once. The specimen was peripheral blood, collected in a trial of Ad26.COV2.S vaccine versus placebo. The source is a person aged 18-60 years who received the Ad26.COV2.S COVID-19 vaccine or a placebo. CDR3s include the opening cysteine and the closing phenylalanine or tryptophan. Fields, in order: clone size, D gene, V gene, J gene, CDR3 DNA, CDR3 protein. D genes are given only for firm matches. Where a row states a size, it is once, few, many or the class of an expanded clone; other rows omit it.

.	TRBD1	TRBV24-1	TRBJ1-1	TGTGCCACCAGTGACCCCAGTACAGGGGACACTGAAGCTTTCTTT	CATSDPSTGDTEAFF
.	.	TRBV3-1/TRBV3-2	TRBJ1-1	TGTGCCAGCAGCCAAAATCCCGTGGCGACTTTCTTT	CASSQNPVATFF
.	.	TRBV4-1	TRBJ1-3	TGCGCCAGCAGCCCCACACAGGGAGCAGGAGGAAACACCATATATTTT	CASSPTQGAGGNTIYF
.	.	TRBV6-5	TRBJ2-2	TGTGCCAGCAGTTACCTAGGGAGGGAGCTGTTTTTT	CASSYLGRELFF
.	TRBD1	TRBV27	TRBJ1-2	TGTGCCAGCAGTTCCCGACAGGGTTATGGCTACACCTTC	CASSSRQGYGYTF
.	TRBD1	TRBV7-2	TRBJ1-6	TGTGCCAGCAGCTTGGGACAGAGAAATTCACCCCTCCACTTT	CASSLGQRNSPLHF
.	.	TRBV6-5	TRBJ1-1	TGTGCCAGCAGTTACTCCTTATTCAATAAAGCTTTCTTT	CASSYSLFNKAFF
.	TRBD1	TRBV20-1	TRBJ1-1	TGCAGTGCTAGTGGGGGGTCAGGGGGCGCTTACACTGAAGCTTTCTTT	CSASGGSGGAYTEAFF
.	.	TRBV27	TRBJ2-6	TGTGCCAGCAGTTCCCCTAGGGGGTCTGGGGCCAACGTCCTGACTTTC	CASSSPRGSGANVLTF
.	.	TRBV5-1	TRBJ1-1	TGCGCCAGCAGCTTGGAGCTAACAGGAAACACTGAAGCTTTCTTT	CASSLELTGNTEAFF
.	TRBD2	TRBV20-1	TRBJ2-1	TGCAGTGCTAGTCTAGCGGGGGTTCGCAATGAGCAGTTCTTC	CSASLAGVRNEQFF
.	TRBD2	TRBV6-2/TRBV6-3	TRBJ2-1	TGTGCCAGCAGTTTAGGGTTGCTGGGACTAGCGTTTGGAGATGAGCAGTTCTTC	CASSLGLLGLAFGDEQFF
.	.	TRBV7-3	TRBJ2-3	TGTGCCAGCAGCAGAGGGACTTCAGATACGCAGTATTTT	CASSRGTSDTQYF
once	.	TRBV3-1/TRBV3-2	TRBJ2-5	TGTGCCAGCAGCCAAGCCCCCGCGGGGAAAGAGACCCAGTACTTC	CASSQAPAGKETQYF
.	.	TRBV6-5	TRBJ2-1	TGTGCCAGCAGTTATAGAGGAATGTACAATGAGCAGTTCTTC	CASSYRGMYNEQFF
.	TRBD1	TRBV28	TRBJ2-7	TGTGCCAGCAGTTTGCTGACTGGACAGGGGTTCTACGAGCAGTACTTC	CASSLLTGQGFYEQYF
.	TRBD1	TRBV5-4	TRBJ1-3	TGTGCCAGCAGCTTGGGGGGGACAGGGAGGGGAAACACCATATATTTT	CASSLGGTGRGNTIYF
once	TRBD2	TRBV9	TRBJ2-1	TGTGCCAGCAGCGTTACTAGCGGGAGGATCGATGAGCAGTTCTTC	CASSVTSGRIDEQFF
.	.	TRBV4-2	TRBJ1-6	TGTGCCAGCAGCCCGACGGGTCTCAATTCACCCCTCCACTTT	CASSPTGLNSPLHF
.	TRBD1	TRBV6-5	TRBJ1-4	TGTGCCAGCAGTTACGGTCCGGGACAGGGAAATGAAAAACTGTTTTTT	CASSYGPGQGNEKLFF
.	.	TRBV5-1	TRBJ2-7	TGCGCCAGCAGCTACCCCTCCTACGAGCAGTACTTC	CASSYPSYEQYF
.	.	TRBV5-6	TRBJ1-5	TGTGCCAGCAGCTTACTGGAGTCAAAGCTCCAGCCCCAGCATTTT	CASSLLESKLQPQHF
.	.	TRBV24-1	TRBJ1-2	TGTGCCACCAGCCGCACGCCGGAATATGGCTACACCTTC	CATSRTPEYGYTF
.	TRBD2	TRBV9	TRBJ2-1	TGTGCCAGCAGCGTCGCGGGGGGAACCTACAATGAGCAGTTCTTC	CASSVAGGTYNEQFF
.	.	TRBV21-1	TRBJ2-4	TGTGCCAGCAGCCGGACTGGAGACATTCAGTACTTC	CASSRTGDIQYF
.	TRBD2	TRBV7-8	TRBJ2-7	TGTGCCAGCAGCCCGGGGGGGTTCGAGCAGTACTTC	CASSPGGFEQYF
.	.	TRBV4-3	TRBJ2-7	TGCGCCAGCAGCCTGAGCGGTAGCTCCTACGAGCAGTACTTC	CASSLSGSSYEQYF
.	TRBD1	TRBV11-1	TRBJ1-5	TGTGCCAGCGGACAGGGGCCGGATCAGCCCCAGCATTTT	CASGQGPDQPQHF
once	TRBD1	TRBV18	TRBJ2-3	TGTGCCAGCTCACCAGCAATCATTTGGGACAGGGGGCGAATAGATACGCAGTATTTT	CASSPAIIWDRGRIDTQYF
.	.	TRBV10-3	TRBJ1-6	TGTGCCATCGGAGGCAGCTCCTATAATTCACCCCTCCACTTT	CAIGGSSYNSPLHF
.	.	TRBV6-5	TRBJ2-1	TGTGCCAGCAGTCCACCCGAGAGGGGCTACAATGAGCAGTTCTTC	CASSPPERGYNEQFF
once	TRBD2	TRBV24-1	TRBJ2-1	TGTGCCACCAGTGATTATGAGCGGGGGGACAATGAGCAGTTCTTC	CATSDYERGDNEQFF
few	TRBD1	TRBV4-3	TRBJ1-6	TGCGCCAGCAGCCAAGTGTGGGACAGAAATTCACCCCTCCACTTT	CASSQVWDRNSPLHF
.	.	TRBV6-6	TRBJ1-2	TGTGCCAGCAGCCCAGCACACAGGGAAATCGGTGGCTACACCTTC	CASSPAHREIGGYTF
.	TRBD2	TRBV11-2	TRBJ2-1	TGTGCCAGCAGCCGTCCGGCTAGCGGGAGTGTGCAGTTCTTC	CASSRPASGSVQFF
.	.	TRBV30	TRBJ1-6	TGTGCCTGGAATGGCGATCCTCTCGGGAATTCACCCCTCCACTTT	CAWNGDPLGNSPLHF
.	.	TRBV10-3	TRBJ1-6	TGTGCCACTAAACCTAGGTGGGACACCTCTAATTCACCCCTCCACTTT	CATKPRWDTSNSPLHF
.	TRBD2	TRBV19	TRBJ2-1	TGTGCCAGTACTCTATCCGGGACTAGCGGGTACAATGAGCAGTTCTTC	CASTLSGTSGYNEQFF
.	.	TRBV4-3	TRBJ2-2	TGCGCCAGCAGCCAAGAGAGGGGGTGGCTGAACACCGGGGAGCTGTTTTTT	CASSQERGWLNTGELFF
.	.	TRBV10-3	TRBJ1-1	TGTGCCATCAGTCAACCGACTTTGAACACTGAAGCTTTCTTT	CAISQPTLNTEAFF
once	.	TRBV15	TRBJ1-1	TGTGCCACCAGCAGAGACCCAGGGAACACTGAAGCTTTCTTT	CATSRDPGNTEAFF